The clone carrying this T cell receptor (beta chain) was seen at least ten times. No antigen is known for it. No patient had received any treatment before thyroid surgery. The sample originates from a study of metastatic and nonmetastatic thyroid tumors. Using MiXCR, TCRdb reanalyzed the PCR reads. The top ten clones hold approximately 3.8% of a sample with about 40,000 clones, about 16% of them seen once. V dropped 1 base and J dropped 2 bases, with 17 bases sitting between them. Germline lookup yields CDR1 MGHRA and CDR2 YSYEKL. This CDR3 has 17 residues. General study results and limits: It was reported that TCR beta diversity was significantly higher in malignant thyroid tumors than benign nodules, in blood and tumor.

The receptor was derived from a female donor with papillary thyroid cancer or a benign thyroid nodule (not recorded which). Some clones in this sample may be carry-over from other donors' samples. The chain uses TRBV4-1 and TRBJ2-5; D may be TRBD2 (6 bases). The sample taken for sequencing was blood. The CDR3 DNA reads as TGCGCCAGCAGCCAAGGACCTGGGGCAGGACTACAAGAGACCCAGTACTTC. This encodes CASSQGPGAGLQETQYF.